This TCR beta chain was sequenced for a study of blood T cell repertoires in COVID-19. Study background: The study drew acute and convalescent COVID-19 samples from the United States, Italy and Spain. T cells, B-cell-depleted T cells, or PBMCs supplied cDNA or gDNA.

Trimming cost V 5 bases and J 5 bases; bases outside gene matches: 12. The CDR3 sequence is 15 residues long. Germline V gives CDR1 SGDLS, CDR2 YYNGEE. The table came from immunoSEQ multiplex PCR; TCRdb's copy has only in-frame clones and leaves some out. The sample yields fewer than 400,000 clones, more than 70% seen once. The clonotype comes from a man between 25 and 39 years old with active or convalescent COVID-19. V is TRBV9 and J is TRBJ2-5, with 7 bases aligning to TRBD2. The sample was peripheral blood. The CDR3 nucleotides read TGTGCCAGCAGTAACGGCGGGGGAGGAGAGGAGACCCAGTACTTC. This codes for CASSNGGGGEETQYF.